This TCR beta chain is drawn from a study of blood T cell repertoires in COVID-19. The wider study: The study drew acute and convalescent COVID-19 samples from the United States, Italy and Spain. From T cells, B-cell-depleted T cells, or PBMCs came the material, which was cDNA or gDNA.

The CDR3 covers 16 residues. Germline loops: CDR1 SGHTA, CDR2 FQGTGA. V trimming: 2 bases; J trimming: 5 bases; junction bases outside the gene matches: 6. Per the original methods: Amplification of reference gene primers was used by the study to estimate nucleated cell counts. The table came from immunoSEQ multiplex PCR; TCRdb's copy has only in-frame clones and leaves some out. The V and J calls and the clone size are those of that table, but D and trimming were determined from the DNA. The sample has 75,000 to 95,000 clones, around 82% seen once. The sequencing sample was made of peripheral blood. This TCR came from a man in his sixties with acute or convalescent COVID-19. The chain uses TRBV7-3 and TRBJ2-6; 7 positions match TRBD2. CDR3 loop: CASSLQPAGRANVLTF. The CDR3 region has the DNA TGTGCCAGCAGCTTACAGCCAGCGGGGAGGGCCAACGTCCTGACTTTC.